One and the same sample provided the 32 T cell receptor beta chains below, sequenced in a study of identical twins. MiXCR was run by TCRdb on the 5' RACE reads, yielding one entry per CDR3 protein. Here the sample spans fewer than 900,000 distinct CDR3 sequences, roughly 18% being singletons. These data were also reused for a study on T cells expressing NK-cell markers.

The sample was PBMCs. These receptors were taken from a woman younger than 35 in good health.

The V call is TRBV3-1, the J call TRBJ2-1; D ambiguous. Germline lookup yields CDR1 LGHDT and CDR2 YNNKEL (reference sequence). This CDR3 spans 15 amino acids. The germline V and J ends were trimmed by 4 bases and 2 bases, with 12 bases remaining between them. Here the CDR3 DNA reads TGTGCCAGCAGCCGAGACGATCGTCCCTACAATGAGCAGTTCTTC. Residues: CASSRDDRPYNEQFF.

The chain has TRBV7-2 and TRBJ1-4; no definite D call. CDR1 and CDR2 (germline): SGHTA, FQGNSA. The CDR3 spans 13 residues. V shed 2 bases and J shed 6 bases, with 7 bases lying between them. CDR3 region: CASSLQLDEKLFF. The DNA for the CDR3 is TGTGCCAGCAGCTTACAGTTGGATGAAAAACTGTTTTTT.

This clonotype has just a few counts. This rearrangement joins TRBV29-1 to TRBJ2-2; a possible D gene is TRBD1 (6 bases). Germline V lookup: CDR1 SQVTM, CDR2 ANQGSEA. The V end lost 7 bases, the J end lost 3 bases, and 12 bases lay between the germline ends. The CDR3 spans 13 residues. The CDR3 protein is CSASTGDTGELFF. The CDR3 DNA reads TGCAGCGCTTCGACAGGAGACACCGGGGAGCTGTTTTTT.

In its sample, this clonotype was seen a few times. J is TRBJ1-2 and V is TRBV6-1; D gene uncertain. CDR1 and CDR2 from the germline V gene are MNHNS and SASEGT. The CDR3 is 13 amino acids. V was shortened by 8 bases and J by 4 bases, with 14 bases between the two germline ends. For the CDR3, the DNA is TGTGCCAGCTCCCGTCGGGAGGGCTATGGCTACACCTTC. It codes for CASSRREGYGYTF.

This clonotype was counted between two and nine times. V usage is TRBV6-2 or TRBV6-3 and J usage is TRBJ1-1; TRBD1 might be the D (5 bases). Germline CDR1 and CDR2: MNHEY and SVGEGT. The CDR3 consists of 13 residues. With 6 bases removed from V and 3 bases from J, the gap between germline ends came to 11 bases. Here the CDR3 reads CASSPWGDTEAFF. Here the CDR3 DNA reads TGTGCCAGCAGCCCGTGGGGGGACACTGAAGCTTTCTTT.

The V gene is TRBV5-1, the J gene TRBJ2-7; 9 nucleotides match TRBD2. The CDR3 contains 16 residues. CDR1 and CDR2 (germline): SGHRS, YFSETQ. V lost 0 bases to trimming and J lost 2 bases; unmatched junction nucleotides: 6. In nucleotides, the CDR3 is TGCGCCAGCAGCTTGGAGGTAGCGGGAGTTGCCTACGAGCAGTACTTC. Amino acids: CASSLEVAGVAYEQYF.

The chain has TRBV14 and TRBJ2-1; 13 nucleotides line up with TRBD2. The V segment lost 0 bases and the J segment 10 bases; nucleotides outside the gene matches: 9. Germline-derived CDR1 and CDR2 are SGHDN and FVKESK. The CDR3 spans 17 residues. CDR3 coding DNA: TGTGCCAGCAGCCAAGAGTCAACACTAGCGGGAGGGGACGAGCAGTTCTTC. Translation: CASSQESTLAGGDEQFF.

The CDR3 coding sequence is TGCGCCAGCAGCTTGGAGCGGGCATCCTACGAGCAGTACTTC. This translates into CASSLERASYEQYF. The J gene is TRBJ2-7, the V gene TRBV5-1, with a tentative D call TRBD2 (6 bases). This CDR3 has 14 residues. V gave up 0 bases and J gave up 1 base, with 8 bases separating them. Germline CDR1 and CDR2: SGHRS and YFSETQ. The whole variable domain, remainder taken from reference TRBV5-1 and TRBJ2-7, is KAGVTQTPRYLIKTRGQQVTLSCSPISGHRSVSWYQQTPGQGLQFLFEYFSETQRNKGNFPGRFSGRQFSNSRSEMNVSTLELGDSALYLCASSLERASYEQYFGPGTRLTVT.

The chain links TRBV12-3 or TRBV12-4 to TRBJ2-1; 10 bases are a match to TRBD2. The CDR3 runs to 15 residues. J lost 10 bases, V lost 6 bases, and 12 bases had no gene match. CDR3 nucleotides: TGTGCCAGCAGGAAAAGGGGGACTAGCGTTTTAGAGCAGTTCTTC. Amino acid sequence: CASRKRGTSVLEQFF.

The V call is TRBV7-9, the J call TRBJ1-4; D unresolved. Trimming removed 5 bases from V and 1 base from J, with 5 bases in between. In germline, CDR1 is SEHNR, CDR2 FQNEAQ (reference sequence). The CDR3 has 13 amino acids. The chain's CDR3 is CASSLETNEKLFF. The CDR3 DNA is TGTGCCAGCAGCCTCGAAACTAATGAAAAACTGTTTTTT.

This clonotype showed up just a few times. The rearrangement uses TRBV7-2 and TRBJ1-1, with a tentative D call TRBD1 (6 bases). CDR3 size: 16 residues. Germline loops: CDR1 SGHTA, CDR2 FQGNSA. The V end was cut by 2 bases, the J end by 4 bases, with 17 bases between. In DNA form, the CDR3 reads TGTGCCAGCAGCTTATTCCCTCCAGGGGCGGCCACTGAAGCTTTCTTT. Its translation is CASSLFPPGAATEAFF.

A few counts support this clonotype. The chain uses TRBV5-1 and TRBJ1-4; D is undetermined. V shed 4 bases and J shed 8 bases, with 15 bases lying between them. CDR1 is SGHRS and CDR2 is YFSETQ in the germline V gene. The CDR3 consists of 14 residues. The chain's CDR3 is CASSLGRVEEKLFF. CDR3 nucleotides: TGCGCCAGCAGCCTCGGGAGGGTGGAAGAAAAACTGTTTTTT.

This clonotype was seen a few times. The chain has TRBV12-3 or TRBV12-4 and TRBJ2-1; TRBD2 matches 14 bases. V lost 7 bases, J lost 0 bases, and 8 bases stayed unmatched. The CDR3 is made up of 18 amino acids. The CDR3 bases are TGTGCCAGCACCAATCTCGGGACTAGCGGGAGCTCCTACAATGAGCAGTTCTTC. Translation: CASTNLGTSGSSYNEQFF.

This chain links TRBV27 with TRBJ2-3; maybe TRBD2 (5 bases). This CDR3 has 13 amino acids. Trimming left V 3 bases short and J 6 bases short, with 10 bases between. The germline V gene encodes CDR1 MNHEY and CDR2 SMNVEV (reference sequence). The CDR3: CASSFARGDTQYF. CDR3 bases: TGTGCCAGCAGTTTTGCCAGAGGGGATACGCAGTATTTT.

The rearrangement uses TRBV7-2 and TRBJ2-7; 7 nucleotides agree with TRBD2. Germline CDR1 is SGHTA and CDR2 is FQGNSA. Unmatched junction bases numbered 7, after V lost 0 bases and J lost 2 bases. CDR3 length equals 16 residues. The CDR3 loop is CASSLALAGVPYEQYF. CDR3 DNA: TGTGCCAGCAGCTTAGCGCTCGCGGGGGTTCCCTACGAGCAGTACTTC.

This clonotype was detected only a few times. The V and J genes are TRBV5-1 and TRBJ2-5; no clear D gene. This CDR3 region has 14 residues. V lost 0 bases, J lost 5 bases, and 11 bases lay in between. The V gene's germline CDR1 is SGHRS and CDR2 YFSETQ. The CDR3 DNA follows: TGCGCCAGCAGCTTGGTTCCCCCCCCCGAGACCCAGTACTTC. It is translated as CASSLVPPPETQYF.

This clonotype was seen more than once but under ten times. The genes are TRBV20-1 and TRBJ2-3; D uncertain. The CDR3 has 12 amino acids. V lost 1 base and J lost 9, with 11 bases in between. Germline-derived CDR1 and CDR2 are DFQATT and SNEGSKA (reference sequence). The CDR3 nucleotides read TGCAGTGCTAGAGTAGCAGCAAACACGCAGTATTTT. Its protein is CSARVAANTQYF.

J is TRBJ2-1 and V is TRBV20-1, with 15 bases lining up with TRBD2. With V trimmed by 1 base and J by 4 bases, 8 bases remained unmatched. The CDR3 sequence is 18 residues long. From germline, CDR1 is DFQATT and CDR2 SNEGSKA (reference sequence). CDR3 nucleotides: TGCAGTGCTAGAGTTGCCGGACTAGCGGGGGGGCAGTACAATGAGCAGTTCTTC. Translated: CSARVAGLAGGQYNEQFF.

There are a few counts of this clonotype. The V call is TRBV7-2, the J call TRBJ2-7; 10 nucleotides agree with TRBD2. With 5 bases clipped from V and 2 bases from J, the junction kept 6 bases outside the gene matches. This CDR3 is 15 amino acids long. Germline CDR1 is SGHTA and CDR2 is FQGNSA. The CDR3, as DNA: TGTGCCAGCAGCACCTCTAGCGGGGGAGCCTACGAGCAGTACTTC. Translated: CASSTSSGGAYEQYF. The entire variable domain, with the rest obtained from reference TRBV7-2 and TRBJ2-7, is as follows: GAGVSQSPSNKVTEKGKDVELRCDPISGHTALYWYRQSLGQGLEFLIYFQGNSAPDKSGLPSDRFSAERTGGSVSTLTIQRTQQEDSAVYLCASSTSSGGAYEQYFGPGTRLTVT.

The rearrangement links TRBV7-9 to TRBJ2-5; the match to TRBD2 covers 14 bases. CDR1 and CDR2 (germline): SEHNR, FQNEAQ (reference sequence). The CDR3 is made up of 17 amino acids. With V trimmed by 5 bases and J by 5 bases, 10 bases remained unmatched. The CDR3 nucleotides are TGTGCCAGCAGCCCGCATTCCGGGACTAGCGGGAGTGAGACCCAGTACTTC. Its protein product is CASSPHSGTSGSETQYF.

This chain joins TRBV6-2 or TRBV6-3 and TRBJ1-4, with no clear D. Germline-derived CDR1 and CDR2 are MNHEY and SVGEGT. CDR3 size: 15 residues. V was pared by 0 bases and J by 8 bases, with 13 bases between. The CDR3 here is CASSYSSTEREKLFF. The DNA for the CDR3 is TGTGCCAGCAGTTACTCGAGCACGGAGAGAGAAAAACTGTTTTTT.

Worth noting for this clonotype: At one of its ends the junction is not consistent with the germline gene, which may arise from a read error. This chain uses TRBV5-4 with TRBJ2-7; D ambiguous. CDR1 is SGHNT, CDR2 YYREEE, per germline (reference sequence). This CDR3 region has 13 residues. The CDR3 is CAISSRIGGEQYF. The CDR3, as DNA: TGTGCCATCAGCTCCCGGATTGGCGGCGAGCAGTACTTC.

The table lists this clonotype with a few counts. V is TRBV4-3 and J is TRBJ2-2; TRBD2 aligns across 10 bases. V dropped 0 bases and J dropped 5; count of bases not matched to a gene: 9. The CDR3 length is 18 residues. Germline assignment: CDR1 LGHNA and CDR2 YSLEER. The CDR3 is CASSQDRASGSWTGELFF. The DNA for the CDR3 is TGCGCCAGCAGCCAAGATCGGGCTAGCGGGAGTTGGACCGGGGAGCTGTTTTTT.

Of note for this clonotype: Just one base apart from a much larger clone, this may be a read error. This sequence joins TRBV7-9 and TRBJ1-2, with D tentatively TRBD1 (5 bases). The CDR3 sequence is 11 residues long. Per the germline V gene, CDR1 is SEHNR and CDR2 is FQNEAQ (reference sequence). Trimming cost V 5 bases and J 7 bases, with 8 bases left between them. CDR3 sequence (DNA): TGTGCCAGCAGCGGGGGGTTTGGCTACACCTTC. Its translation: CASSGGFGYTF.

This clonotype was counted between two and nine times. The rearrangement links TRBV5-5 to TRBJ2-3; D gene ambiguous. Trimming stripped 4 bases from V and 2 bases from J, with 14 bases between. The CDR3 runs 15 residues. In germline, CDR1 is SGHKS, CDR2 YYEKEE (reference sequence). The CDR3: CASSPPPRLTDTQYF. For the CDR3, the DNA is TGTGCCAGCAGCCCCCCGCCCCGGCTCACAGATACGCAGTATTTT.

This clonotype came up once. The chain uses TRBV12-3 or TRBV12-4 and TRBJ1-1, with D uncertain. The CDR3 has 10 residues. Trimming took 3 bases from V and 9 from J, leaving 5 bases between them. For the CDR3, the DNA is TGTGCCAGCAGTTTGTATAAAGCTTTCTTT. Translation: CASSLYKAFF.

The CDR3, as DNA: TGTGCCAGCACCAATCGGGACAGTAACTATGGCTACACCTTC. It specifies CASTNRDSNYGYTF. The chain is built from TRBV12-3 or TRBV12-4 and TRBJ1-2; 7 positions match TRBD1. The CDR3 consists of 14 residues. V shed 7 bases and J 1 base; nucleotides not matched to a gene: 6.

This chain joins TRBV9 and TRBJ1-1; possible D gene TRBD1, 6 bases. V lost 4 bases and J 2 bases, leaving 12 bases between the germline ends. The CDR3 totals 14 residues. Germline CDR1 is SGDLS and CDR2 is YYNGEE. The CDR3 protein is CASSRGGPNTEAFF. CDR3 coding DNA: TGTGCCAGCAGCCGAGGGGGGCCCAACACTGAAGCTTTCTTT.

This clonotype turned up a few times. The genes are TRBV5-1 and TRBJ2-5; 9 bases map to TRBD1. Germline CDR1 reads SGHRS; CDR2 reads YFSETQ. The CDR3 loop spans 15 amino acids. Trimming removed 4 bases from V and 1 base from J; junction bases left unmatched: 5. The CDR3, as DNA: TGCGCCAGCAGCCTACAGGGGGCGCCCCAAGAGACCCAGTACTTC. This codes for CASSLQGAPQETQYF.

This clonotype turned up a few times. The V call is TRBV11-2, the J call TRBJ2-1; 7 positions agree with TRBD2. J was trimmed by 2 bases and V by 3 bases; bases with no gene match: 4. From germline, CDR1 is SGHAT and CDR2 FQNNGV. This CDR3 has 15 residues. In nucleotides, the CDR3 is TGTGCCAGCAGCTTTCGAACTAGCGCCTACAATGAGCAGTTCTTC. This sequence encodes CASSFRTSAYNEQFF.

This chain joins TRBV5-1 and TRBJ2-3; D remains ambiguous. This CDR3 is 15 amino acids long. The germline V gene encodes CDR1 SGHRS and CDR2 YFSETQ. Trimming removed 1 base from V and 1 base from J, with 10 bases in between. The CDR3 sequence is CASSLTVSGTDTQYF. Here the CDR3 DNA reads TGCGCCAGCAGCTTGACAGTGAGTGGCACAGATACGCAGTATTTT.

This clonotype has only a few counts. This chain's CDR3 is CASSLGGQGAYEQFF. CDR3 sequence (DNA): TGTGCCAGCAGTTTAGGTGGACAGGGGGCCTATGAGCAGTTCTTC. This chain connects TRBV28 to TRBJ2-1; TRBD1 aligns across 11 bases. Trimming removed 2 bases from V and 8 bases from J; junction bases left unmatched: 5. The CDR3 covers 15 residues. CDR1 and CDR2 (germline): MDHEN, SYDVKM.